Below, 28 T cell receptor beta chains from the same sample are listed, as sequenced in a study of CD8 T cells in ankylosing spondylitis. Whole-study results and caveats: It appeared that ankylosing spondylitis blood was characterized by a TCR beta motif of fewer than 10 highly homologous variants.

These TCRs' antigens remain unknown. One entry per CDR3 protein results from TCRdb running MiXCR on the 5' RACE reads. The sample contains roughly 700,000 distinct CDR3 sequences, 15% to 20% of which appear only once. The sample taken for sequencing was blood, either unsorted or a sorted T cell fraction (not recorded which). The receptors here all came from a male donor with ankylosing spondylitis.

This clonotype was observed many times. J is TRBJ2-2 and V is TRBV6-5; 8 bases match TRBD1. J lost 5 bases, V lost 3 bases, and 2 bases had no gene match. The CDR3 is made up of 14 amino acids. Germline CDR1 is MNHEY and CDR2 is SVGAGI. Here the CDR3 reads CASSYDRGTGELFF. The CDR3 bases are TGTGCCAGCAGTTATGACAGGGGAACCGGGGAGCTGTTTTTT.

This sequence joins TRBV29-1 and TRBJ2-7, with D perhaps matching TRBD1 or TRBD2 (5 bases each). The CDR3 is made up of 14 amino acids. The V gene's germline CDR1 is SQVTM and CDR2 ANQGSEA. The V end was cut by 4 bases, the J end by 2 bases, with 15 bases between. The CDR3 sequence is CSVVTRGGAYEQYF. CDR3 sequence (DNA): TGCAGCGTTGTCACCCGGGGCGGCGCCTACGAGCAGTACTTC.

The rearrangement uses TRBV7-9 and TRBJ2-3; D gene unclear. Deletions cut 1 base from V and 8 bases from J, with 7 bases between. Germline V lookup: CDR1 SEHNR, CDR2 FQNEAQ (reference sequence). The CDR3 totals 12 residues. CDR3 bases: TGTGCCAGCAGCTTAGAACTTACTACGCAGTATTTT. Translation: CASSLELTTQYF.

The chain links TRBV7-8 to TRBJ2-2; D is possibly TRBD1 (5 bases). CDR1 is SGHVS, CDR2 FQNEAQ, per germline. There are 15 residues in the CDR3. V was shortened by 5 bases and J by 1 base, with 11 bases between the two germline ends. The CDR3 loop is CASSIKTGNTGELFF. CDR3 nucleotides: TGTGCCAGCAGCATAAAAACAGGGAACACCGGGGAGCTGTTTTTT.

The CDR3 bases are TGCAGCGGGGGGCGGACAGGGGTCTCTCCTGAAGCTTTCTTT. Its translation is CSGGRTGVSPEAFF. The V gene is TRBV29-1, the J gene TRBJ1-1; 9 bases fit TRBD1. The germline V gene encodes CDR1 SQVTM and CDR2 ANQGSEA. The ends lost 7 bases at V and 6 bases at J; junction bases unmatched: 12. The length of the CDR3 is 14 residues.

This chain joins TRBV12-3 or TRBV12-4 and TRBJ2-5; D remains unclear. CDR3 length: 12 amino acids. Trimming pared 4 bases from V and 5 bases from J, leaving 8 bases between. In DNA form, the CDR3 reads TGTGCCAGCAGTTCCGGGTGGGAGACCCAGTACTTC. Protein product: CASSSGWETQYF.

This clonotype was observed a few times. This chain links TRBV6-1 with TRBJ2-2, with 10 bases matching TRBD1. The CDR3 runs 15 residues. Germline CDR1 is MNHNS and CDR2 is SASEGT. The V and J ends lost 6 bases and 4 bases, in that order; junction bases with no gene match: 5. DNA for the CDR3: TGTGCCAGCAGGAGACAGGGGGCGGGCACCGGGGAGCTGTTTTTT. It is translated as CASRRQGAGTGELFF.

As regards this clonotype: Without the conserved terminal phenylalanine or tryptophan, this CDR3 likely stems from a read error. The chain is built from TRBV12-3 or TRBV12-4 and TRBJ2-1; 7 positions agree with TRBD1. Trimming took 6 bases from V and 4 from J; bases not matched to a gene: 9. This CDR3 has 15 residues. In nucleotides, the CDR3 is TGTGCCAGCAGACACACGGGACAGTTTTACAATGAGCAGTTCATC. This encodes CASRHTGQFYNEQFI.

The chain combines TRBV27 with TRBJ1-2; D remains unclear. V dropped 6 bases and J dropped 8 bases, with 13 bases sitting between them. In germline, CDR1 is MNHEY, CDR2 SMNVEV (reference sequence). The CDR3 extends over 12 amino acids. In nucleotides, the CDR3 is TGTGCCAGCAGGTCTTGGGAGGGAGGCTACACCTTC. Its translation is CASRSWEGGYTF.

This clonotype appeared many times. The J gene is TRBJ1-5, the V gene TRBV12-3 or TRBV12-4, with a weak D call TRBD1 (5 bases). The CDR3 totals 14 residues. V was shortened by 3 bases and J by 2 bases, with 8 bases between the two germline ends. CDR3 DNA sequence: TGTGCCAGCAGTTTTTTACAGGGCAATCAGCCCCAGCATTTT. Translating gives CASSFLQGNQPQHF.

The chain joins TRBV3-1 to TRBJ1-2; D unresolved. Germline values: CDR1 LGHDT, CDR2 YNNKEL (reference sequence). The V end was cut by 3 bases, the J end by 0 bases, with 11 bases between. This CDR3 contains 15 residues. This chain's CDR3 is CASSHFVSPNYGYTF. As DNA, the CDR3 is TGTGCCAGCAGCCACTTTGTTAGCCCTAACTATGGCTACACCTTC.

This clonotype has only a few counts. CDR3 nucleotide sequence: TGCAGTGCTCTATTCATGAACACTGAAGCTTTCTTT. Translating it yields CSALFMNTEAFF. J is TRBJ1-1 and V is TRBV20-1; D unclear. The CDR3 is made up of 12 amino acids. Germline CDR1 DFQATT, CDR2 SNEGSKA (reference sequence). V was pared by 5 bases and J by 0 bases, with 7 bases between.

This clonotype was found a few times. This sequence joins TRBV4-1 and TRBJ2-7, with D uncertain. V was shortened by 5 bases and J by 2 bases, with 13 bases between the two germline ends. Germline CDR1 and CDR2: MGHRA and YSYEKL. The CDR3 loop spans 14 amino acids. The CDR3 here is CASSGQIPPYEQYF. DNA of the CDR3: TGCGCCAGCAGCGGGCAGATTCCGCCCTACGAGCAGTACTTC.

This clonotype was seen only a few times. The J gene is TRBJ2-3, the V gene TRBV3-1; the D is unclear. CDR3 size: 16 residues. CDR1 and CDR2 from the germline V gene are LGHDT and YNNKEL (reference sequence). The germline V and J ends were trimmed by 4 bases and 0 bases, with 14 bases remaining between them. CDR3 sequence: CASSPYPTFSTDTQYF. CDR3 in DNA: TGTGCCAGCAGCCCCTACCCGACATTTAGCACAGATACGCAGTATTTT.

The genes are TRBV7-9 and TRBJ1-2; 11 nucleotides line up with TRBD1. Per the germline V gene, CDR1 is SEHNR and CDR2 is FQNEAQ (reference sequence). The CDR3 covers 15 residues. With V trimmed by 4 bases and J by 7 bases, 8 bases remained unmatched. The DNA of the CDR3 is TGTGCCAGCAGCTCCCGGGACAGGGGGGTTAGTGGCTACACCTTC. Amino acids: CASSSRDRGVSGYTF. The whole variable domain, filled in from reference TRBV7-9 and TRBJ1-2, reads DTGVSQNPRHKITKRGQNVTFRCDPISEHNRLYWYRQTLGQGPEFLTYFQNEAQLEKSRLLSDRFSAERPKGSFSTLEIQRTEQGDSAMYLCASSSRDRGVSGYTFGSGTRLTVV.

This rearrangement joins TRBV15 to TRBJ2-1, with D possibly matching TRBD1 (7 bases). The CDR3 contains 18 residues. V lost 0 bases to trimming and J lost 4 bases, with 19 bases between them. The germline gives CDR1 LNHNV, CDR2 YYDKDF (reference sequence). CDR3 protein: CATSRDGGGSWSYNEQFF. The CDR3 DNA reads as TGTGCCACCAGCAGAGATGGAGGGGGCTCATGGAGTTACAATGAGCAGTTCTTC.

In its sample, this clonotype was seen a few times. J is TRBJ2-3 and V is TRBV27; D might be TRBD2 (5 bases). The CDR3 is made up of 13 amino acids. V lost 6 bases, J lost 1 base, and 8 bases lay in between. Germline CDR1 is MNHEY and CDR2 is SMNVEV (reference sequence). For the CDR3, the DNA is TGTGCCAGCAGACTACTAGGCACAGATACGCAGTATTTT. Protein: CASRLLGTDTQYF.

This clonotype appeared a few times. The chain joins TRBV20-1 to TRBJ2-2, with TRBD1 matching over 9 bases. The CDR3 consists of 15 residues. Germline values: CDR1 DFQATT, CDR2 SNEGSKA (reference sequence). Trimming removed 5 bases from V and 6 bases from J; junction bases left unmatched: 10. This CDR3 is CSAHSGQGVAGELFF. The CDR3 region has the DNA TGCAGTGCTCACTCGGGACAGGGAGTCGCCGGGGAGCTGTTTTTT.

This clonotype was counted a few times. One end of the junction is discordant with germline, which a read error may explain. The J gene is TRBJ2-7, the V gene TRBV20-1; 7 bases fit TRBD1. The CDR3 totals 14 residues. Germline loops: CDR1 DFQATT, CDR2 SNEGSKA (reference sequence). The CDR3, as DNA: TGCAGCGCTATTTTGGCAGGGGGAATCTACGAGCAGTACTTC. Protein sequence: CSAILAGGIYEQYF.

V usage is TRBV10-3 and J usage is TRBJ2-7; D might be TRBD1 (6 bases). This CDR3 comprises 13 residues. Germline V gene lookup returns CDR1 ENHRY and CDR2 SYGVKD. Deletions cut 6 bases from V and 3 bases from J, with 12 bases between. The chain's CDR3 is CAIRNRDNYEQYF. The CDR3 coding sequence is TGTGCCATCAGGAACCGGGACAACTACGAGCAGTACTTC.

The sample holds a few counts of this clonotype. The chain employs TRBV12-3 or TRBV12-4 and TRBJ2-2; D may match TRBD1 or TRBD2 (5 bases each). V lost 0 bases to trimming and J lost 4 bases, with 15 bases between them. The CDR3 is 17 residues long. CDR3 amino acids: CASSLAALGRPTGELFF. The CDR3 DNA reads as TGTGCCAGCAGTTTAGCCGCTTTGGGACGCCCCACCGGGGAGCTGTTTTTT.

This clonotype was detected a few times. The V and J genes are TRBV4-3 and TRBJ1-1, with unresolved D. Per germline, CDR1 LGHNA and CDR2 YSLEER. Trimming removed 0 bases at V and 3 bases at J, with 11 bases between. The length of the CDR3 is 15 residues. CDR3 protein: CASSQDRGRDTEAFF. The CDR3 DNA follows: TGCGCCAGCAGCCAAGATCGCGGGAGAGACACTGAAGCTTTCTTT.

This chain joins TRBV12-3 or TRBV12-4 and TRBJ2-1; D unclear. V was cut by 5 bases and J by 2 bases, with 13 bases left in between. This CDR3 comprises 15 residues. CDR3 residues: CASSPQSGPYNEQFF. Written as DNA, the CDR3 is TGTGCCAGCAGTCCCCAGTCTGGTCCCTACAATGAGCAGTTCTTC.

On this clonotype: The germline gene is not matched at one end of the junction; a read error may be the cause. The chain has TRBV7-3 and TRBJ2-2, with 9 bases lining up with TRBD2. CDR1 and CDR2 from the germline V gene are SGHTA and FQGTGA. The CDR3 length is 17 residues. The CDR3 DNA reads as TGTGCCAGCACAAGTCCGGCGGGAGGGCAGAACACCGGGGATCTGTTTTTT. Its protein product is CASTSPAGGQNTGDLFF. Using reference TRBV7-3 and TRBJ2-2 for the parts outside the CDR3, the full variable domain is GAGVSQTPSNKVTEKGKYVELRCDPISGHTALYWYRQSLGQGPEFLIYFQGTGAADDSGLPNDRFFAVRPEGSVSTLKIQRTERGDSAVYLCASTSPAGGQNTGDLFFGEGSRLTVL.

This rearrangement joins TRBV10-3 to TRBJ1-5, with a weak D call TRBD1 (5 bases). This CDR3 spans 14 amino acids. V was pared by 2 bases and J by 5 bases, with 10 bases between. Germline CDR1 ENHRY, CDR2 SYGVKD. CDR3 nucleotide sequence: TGTGCCATCAGTGAGGTGGACACAGATCAGCCCCAGCATTTT. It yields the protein CAISEVDTDQPQHF.

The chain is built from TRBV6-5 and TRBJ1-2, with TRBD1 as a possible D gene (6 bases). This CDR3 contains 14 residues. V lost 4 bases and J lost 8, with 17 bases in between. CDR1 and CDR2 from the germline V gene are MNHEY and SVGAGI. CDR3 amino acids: CASSLQGYGEGYTF. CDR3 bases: TGTGCCAGCAGTTTACAGGGATATGGAGAGGGCTACACCTTC.

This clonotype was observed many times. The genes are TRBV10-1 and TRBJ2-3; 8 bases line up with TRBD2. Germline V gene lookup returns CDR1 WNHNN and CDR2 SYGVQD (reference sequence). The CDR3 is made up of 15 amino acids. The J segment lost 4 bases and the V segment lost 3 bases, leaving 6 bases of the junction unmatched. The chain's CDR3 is CASSDPAGGADTQYF. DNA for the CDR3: TGCGCCAGCAGTGATCCTGCCGGGGGGGCAGATACGCAGTATTTT.

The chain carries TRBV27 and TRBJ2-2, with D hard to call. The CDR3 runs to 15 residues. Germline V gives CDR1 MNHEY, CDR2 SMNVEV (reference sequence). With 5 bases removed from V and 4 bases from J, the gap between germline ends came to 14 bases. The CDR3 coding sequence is TGTGCCAGCAGTCCGCGCGCAGCTTTCACCGGGGAGCTGTTTTTT. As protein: CASSPRAAFTGELFF.